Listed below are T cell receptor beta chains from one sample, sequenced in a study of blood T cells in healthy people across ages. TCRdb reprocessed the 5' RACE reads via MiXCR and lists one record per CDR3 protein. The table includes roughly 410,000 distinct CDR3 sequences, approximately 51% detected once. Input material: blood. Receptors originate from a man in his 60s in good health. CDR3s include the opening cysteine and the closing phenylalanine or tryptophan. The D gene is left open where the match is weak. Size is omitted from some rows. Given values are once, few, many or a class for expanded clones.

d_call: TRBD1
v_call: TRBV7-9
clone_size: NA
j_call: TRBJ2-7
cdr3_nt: TGTGCCAGTGTCCGGGACAGGGAGGCCGAGCAGTACTTC
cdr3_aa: CASVRDREAEQYF

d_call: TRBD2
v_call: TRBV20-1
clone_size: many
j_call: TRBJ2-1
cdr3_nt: TGCAGTGCTAGAGACCCAAGCGGGATTGTCAATGAGCAGTTCTTC
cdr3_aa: CSARDPSGIVNEQFF

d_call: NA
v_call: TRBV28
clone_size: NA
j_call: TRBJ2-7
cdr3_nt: TGTGCCAGCAGCCCCAGTAGCGGCTACGAGCAGTACTTC
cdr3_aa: CASSPSSGYEQYF

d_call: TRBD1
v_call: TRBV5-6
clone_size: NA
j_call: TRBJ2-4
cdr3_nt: TGTGCCAGCAGCTTGGGACAGGGAGAAAACATTCAGTACTTC
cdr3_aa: CASSLGQGENIQYF

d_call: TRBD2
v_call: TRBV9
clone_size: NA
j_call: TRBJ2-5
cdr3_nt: TGTGCCAGCAGCGTACGGGGGGAGGAAGAGACCCAGTACTTC
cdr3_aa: CASSVRGEEETQYF

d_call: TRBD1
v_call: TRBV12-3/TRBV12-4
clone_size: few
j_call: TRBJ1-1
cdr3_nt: TGTGCCAGCAGACGCCCGGGACAGGTTATAGGAGCTTTCTTT
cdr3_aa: CASRRPGQVIGAFF

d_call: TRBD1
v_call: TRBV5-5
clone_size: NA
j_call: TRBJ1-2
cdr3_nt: TGTGCCAGCAGCCGGACAGGGGGCGTGGATCGCTACACCTTC
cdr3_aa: CASSRTGGVDRYTF

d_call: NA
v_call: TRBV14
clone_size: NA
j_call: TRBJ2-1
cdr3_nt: TGTGCCAGCAGCCAAGTTAGGGGCCATGAGCAGTTCTTC
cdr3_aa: CASSQVRGHEQFF

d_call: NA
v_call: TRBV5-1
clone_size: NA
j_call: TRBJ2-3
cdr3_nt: TGCGCCAGCAGCTTGAGGGGGATCCAAGGGAGAGATACGCAGTATTTT
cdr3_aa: CASSLRGIQGRDTQYF

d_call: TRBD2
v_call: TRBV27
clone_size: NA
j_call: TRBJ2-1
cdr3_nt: TGTGCCAGCAGAACCGGGACTAGCGGGAGCCGCTACAATGAGCAGTTCTTC
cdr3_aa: CASRTGTSGSRYNEQFF

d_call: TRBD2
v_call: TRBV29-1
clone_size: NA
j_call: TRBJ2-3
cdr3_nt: TGCAGCGTCGCGGGGGTAACAGATACGCAGTATTTT
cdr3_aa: CSVAGVTDTQYF

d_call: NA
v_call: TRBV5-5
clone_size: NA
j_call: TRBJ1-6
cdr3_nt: TGTGCCAGCAGCTTGCAGGGTTCCCAGCCGCATAATAATTCACCCCTCCACTTT
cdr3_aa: CASSLQGSQPHNNSPLHF

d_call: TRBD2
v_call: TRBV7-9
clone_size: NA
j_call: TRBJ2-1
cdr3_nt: TGTGCCATCAACGGGGGGTATGAGCAGTTCTTC
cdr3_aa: CAINGGYEQFF

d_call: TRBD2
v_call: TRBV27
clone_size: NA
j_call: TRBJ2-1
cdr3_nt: TGTGCCAGCAGTTTACCGCCGGGACTAGCGGGAGTGTCCAATGAGCAGTTCTTC
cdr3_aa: CASSLPPGLAGVSNEQFF

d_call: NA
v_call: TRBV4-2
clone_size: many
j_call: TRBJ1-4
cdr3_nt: TGTGCCAGCAGCCAAGTGCGACAGGTAGATGAAAAACTGTTTTTT
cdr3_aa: CASSQVRQVDEKLFF

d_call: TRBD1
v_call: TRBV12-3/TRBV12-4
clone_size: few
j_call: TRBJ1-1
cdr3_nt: TGTGCCAGCAGTCCAAGGACAGGGGGCCGGGGCACTGAAGCTTTCTTT
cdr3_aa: CASSPRTGGRGTEAFF

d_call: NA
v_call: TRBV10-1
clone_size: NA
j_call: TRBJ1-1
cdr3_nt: TGCGCCAGCAGTGCCGAACTCACGAACACTGAAGCTTTCTTT
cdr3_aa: CASSAELTNTEAFF

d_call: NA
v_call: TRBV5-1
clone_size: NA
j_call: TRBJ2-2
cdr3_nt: TGCGCCAGCAGCTTGAGCCGACCGCCGAACACCGGGGAGCTGTTTTTT
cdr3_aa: CASSLSRPPNTGELFF

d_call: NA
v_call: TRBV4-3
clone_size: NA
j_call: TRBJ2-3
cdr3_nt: TGCGCCAGCAGCCAGGCTCTGTCCTCAAGCACAGATACGCAGTATTTT
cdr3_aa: CASSQALSSSTDTQYF

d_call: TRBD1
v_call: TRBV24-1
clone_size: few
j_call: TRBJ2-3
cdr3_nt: TGTGCCACCAGTGATCGGGACAGGGGTCCAGATACGCAGTATTTT
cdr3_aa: CATSDRDRGPDTQYF

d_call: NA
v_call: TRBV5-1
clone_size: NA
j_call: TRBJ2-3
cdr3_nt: TGCGCCAGCACCCGACGGGACCGCACAGATACGCAGTATTTT
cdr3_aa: CASTRRDRTDTQYF

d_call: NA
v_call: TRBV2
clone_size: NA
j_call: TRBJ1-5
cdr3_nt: TGTGCCAGCAGCTACGCGTCAGGGAATCAGCCCCAGCATTTT
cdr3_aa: CASSYASGNQPQHF

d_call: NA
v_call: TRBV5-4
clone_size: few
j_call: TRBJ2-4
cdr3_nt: TGTGCCAGCAGCCAGCTACAGGGAGGGCAGTACTTC
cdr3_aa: CASSQLQGGQYF

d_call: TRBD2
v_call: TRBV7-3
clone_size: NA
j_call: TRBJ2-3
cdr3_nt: TGTGCCAGCAGCCCCGGACTAGCGGGAGAGGCGGTTACGCAGTATTTT
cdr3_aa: CASSPGLAGEAVTQYF

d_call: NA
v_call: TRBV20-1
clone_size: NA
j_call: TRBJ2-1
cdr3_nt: TGCAGTGCTAGAGAAGGAACGAGCTCCTACAATGAGCAGTTCTTC
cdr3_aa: CSAREGTSSYNEQFF

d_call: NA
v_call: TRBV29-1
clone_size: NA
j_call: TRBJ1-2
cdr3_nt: NA
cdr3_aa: CSAPSPSRQGANYGCTF